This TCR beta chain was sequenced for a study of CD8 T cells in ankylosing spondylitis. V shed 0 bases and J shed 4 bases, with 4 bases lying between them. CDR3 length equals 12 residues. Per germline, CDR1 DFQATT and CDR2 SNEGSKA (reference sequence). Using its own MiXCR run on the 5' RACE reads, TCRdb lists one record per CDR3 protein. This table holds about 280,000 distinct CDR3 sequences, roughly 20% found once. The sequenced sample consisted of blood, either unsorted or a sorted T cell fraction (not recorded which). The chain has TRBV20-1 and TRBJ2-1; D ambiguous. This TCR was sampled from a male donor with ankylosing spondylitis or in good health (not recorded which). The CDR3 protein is CSARDLYNEQFF. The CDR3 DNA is TGCAGTGCTAGAGATCTTTACAATGAGCAGTTCTTC.